The next 26 T cell receptor beta chains were all read from a single sample in a study of T cell repertoires in breast cancer. An expanded emulsion RT-PCR with primers for all TCR V genes paired CD8+ T cell chains. During the second nested PCR, blocking oligonucleotides suppressed genes that were not paired. TCRdb re-derived calls from the emulsion pairing reads in MiXCR, one entry per CDR3 protein. The table shows tens of thousands of distinct CDR3 sequences, with about 50% occurring only once. The material sequenced was CD8+ T cells. Every receptor here comes from a pool of human donors with breast cancer or a healthy control (not recorded which).

The genes are TRBV3-1 and TRBJ1-3; unclear D gene. The V end was cut by 2 bases, the J end by 8 bases, with 10 bases between. Germline V gene data show CDR1 as LGHDT and CDR2 as YNNKEL (reference sequence). This CDR3 spans 13 amino acids. The CDR3 sequence is CASSQRSMDTIYF. CDR3 nucleotides: TGTGCCAGCAGCCAAAGATCAATGGACACCATATATTTT. The full variable domain, in which reference TRBV3-1 and TRBJ1-3 provide the parts outside the CDR3, is DTAVSQTPKYLVTQMGNDKSIKCEQNLGHDTMYWYKQDSKKFLKIMFSYNNKELIINETVPNRFSPKSPDKAHLNLHINSLELGDSAVYFCASSQRSMDTIYFGEGSWLTVV.

This clonotype was detected a few times. V and J are TRBV18 and TRBJ1-1, with 7 positions matching TRBD1. V was pared by 4 bases and J by 1 base, with 18 bases of the junction left unmatched. The CDR3 runs to 19 residues. Germline CDR1 and CDR2: KGHSH and LQKENI. For the CDR3, the DNA is TGTGCCAGCTCACGAATCCCACCGGGACAGCCCTCAGGGAACACTGAAGCTTTCTTT. Protein product: CASSRIPPGQPSGNTEAFF.

This clonotype was recorded once. V usage is TRBV7-6 and J usage is TRBJ2-5; D unresolved. Trimming took off 0 bases at V and 1 base at J, with 12 bases between the two ends. The CDR3 extends over 16 amino acids. In germline, CDR1 is SGHVS, CDR2 FNYEAQ. The CDR3 sequence: CASSLAGPGPQETQYF. The DNA for the CDR3 is TGTGCCAGCAGCTTAGCCGGTCCGGGCCCCCAAGAGACCCAGTACTTC.

The chain combines TRBV2 with TRBJ2-3; 9 bases fit TRBD1. The J segment lost 1 base and the V segment lost 1 base, leaving 0 bases of the junction unmatched. The CDR3 has 15 residues. Per germline, CDR1 SNHLY and CDR2 FYNNEI. The CDR3 nucleotides read TGTGCCAGCAGTGAAGGGGACAGGGGCACAGATACGCAGTATTTT. It encodes CASSEGDRGTDTQYF.

V usage is TRBV20-1 and J usage is TRBJ2-7; the D is unclear. Trimming removed 1 base at V and 1 base at J, with 8 bases between. Germline assignment: CDR1 DFQATT and CDR2 SNEGSKA (reference sequence). This CDR3 is built from 13 residues. The chain's CDR3 is CSARGETSYEQYF. For the CDR3, the DNA is TGCAGTGCTAGAGGTGAGACTTCCTACGAGCAGTACTTC.

In the case of this clonotype: Possible read error: a much larger clone is one base away. J is TRBJ1-5 and V is TRBV6-5; D unresolved. V shed 5 bases and J shed 8 bases, with 16 bases lying between them. This CDR3 comprises 14 residues. Germline lookup yields CDR1 MNHEY and CDR2 SVGAGI. The CDR3 DNA reads as TGTGCCAGCAGTGAAGGCCTGTACGGGGAGCCCCAGCATTTT. It translates to CASSEGLYGEPQHF.

Note on this clonotype: Mismatch with germline at one junction end may stem from a read error. This chain uses TRBV18 with TRBJ2-7; D is uncertain. The length of the CDR3 is 14 residues. The germline gives CDR1 KGHSH, CDR2 LQKENI. In DNA form, the CDR3 reads TGTGCCAGCTCACCCAGTTACAGCTCCTACAAGCAGTACTTC. Translated, it gives CASSPSYSSYKQYF.

The rearrangement uses TRBV29-1 and TRBJ2-3; D remains ambiguous. Germline V gene sequence: CDR1 SQVTM, CDR2 ANQGSEA. The CDR3 has 15 amino acids. This chain's CDR3 is CVIPGFGSSTDTQYF. CDR3 in DNA: TGCGTAATTCCTGGATTTGGGTCTAGCACAGATACGCAGTATTTT.

V is TRBV28 and J is TRBJ2-7, with D perhaps matching TRBD2 (6 bases). V gave up 4 bases and J gave up 2 bases, with 15 bases separating them. The CDR3 contains 15 residues. The germline V gene encodes CDR1 MDHEN and CDR2 SYDVKM. CDR3 sequence (DNA): TGTGCCAGCAGTTCGCAGGGACTTTACCCCTACGAGCAGTACTTC. It specifies CASSSQGLYPYEQYF.

As regards this clonotype: A much larger clone is a single base away; this may be a read error. This rearrangement joins TRBV28 to TRBJ1-5; the D gene is possibly TRBD1 (5 bases). CDR1 is MDHEN, CDR2 SYDVKM, per germline. This CDR3 region has 16 residues. Trimming removed 5 bases from V and 5 bases from J, with 19 bases in between. CDR3 nucleotides: TGTGCCAGCAGTATATATGGAAAGGGAGGGGATCAGCCCCAGCATTTT. The encoded protein is CASSIYGKGGDQPQHF.

V is TRBV20-1 and J is TRBJ2-3; the D is unclear. This CDR3 region has 11 residues. Germline loops: CDR1 DFQATT, CDR2 SNEGSKA (reference sequence). Trimming stripped 5 bases from V and 6 bases from J, with 9 bases between. The CDR3, as DNA: TGCAGTGCTGAAGTAGTGGATACGCAGTATTTT. Amino acids: CSAEVVDTQYF.

This clonotype was counted only a few times. The J gene is TRBJ1-5, the V gene TRBV19; 7 bases are a match to TRBD1. The V and J ends lost 6 bases and 2 bases, in that order; junction bases with no gene match: 4. The CDR3 runs 14 residues. Germline loops: CDR1 LNHDA, CDR2 SQIVND (reference sequence). The CDR3 region has the DNA TGTGCCAGTAGGGGGGACAGCCGCAATCAGCCCCAGCATTTT. Protein: CASRGDSRNQPQHF.

The CDR3 loop reads CASSSTGLRTEAFF. In nucleotides, the CDR3 is TGTGCCAGCAGCTCCACAGGACTGCGGACTGAAGCTTTCTTT. The chain has TRBV5-6 and TRBJ1-1; TRBD1 might be the D (5 bases). The CDR3 covers 14 residues. The germline V gene has CDR1 SGHDT and CDR2 YYEEEE. V dropped 3 bases and J dropped 5 bases, with 14 bases sitting between them. The complete variable domain, with remaining parts taken from reference TRBV5-6 and TRBJ1-1, reads DAGVTQSPTHLIKTRGQQVTLRCSPKSGHDTVSWYQQALGQGPQFIFQYYEEEERQRGNFPDRFSGHQFPNYSSELNVNALLLGDSALYLCASSSTGLRTEAFFGQGTRLTVV.

Of note for this clonotype: It may be a read error: a sequence one base away is much more abundant. This chain uses TRBV28 with TRBJ2-2; no clear D gene. Germline V gene data show CDR1 as MDHEN and CDR2 as SYDVKM. This CDR3 is 11 amino acids long. The CDR3 DNA is TGTGCCAGCAGTTACACCAGGGAGCTGTTTTTT. Its protein product is CASSYTRELFF.

As concerns this clonotype: The junction and the germline gene differ at one end; a read error may be behind it. CDR3 DNA sequence: TGCAGTGCTGCGGGACAGGGGGACGAGCAGTGCTTC. The encoded protein is CSAAGQGDEQCF. J is TRBJ2-7 and V is TRBV20-1; 11 bases fit TRBD1. The germline V gene encodes CDR1 DFQATT and CDR2 SNEGSKA (reference sequence). The CDR3 is 12 residues long.

This clonotype has more than one count but fewer than ten. The chain recombines TRBV7-9 with TRBJ1-2; D is ambiguous. CDR1 and CDR2 (germline): SEHNR, FQNEAQ (reference sequence). Trimming stripped 5 bases from V and 7 bases from J, with 14 bases between. The CDR3 totals 13 residues. In DNA, the CDR3 is TGTGCCAGCAGCCCGATGGCAGTTGTTGGCTACACCTTC. Translation: CASSPMAVVGYTF.

The chain combines TRBV4-2 with TRBJ1-3; tentative D call: TRBD1 (5 bases). The V gene's germline CDR1 is LGHNA and CDR2 YNFKEQ. The CDR3 length is 15 residues. V lost 0 bases and J lost 3, with 9 bases in between. The CDR3, as DNA: TGTGCCAGCAGCCAAGACAGGGCTGGTGGAAACACCATATATTTT. Translating gives CASSQDRAGGNTIYF.

This clonotype was picked up a small number of times. The chain uses TRBV6-1 and TRBJ2-7, with D unresolved. The V and J ends lost 10 bases and 2 bases respectively, with 15 bases between them. The germline V gene encodes CDR1 MNHNS and CDR2 SASEGT. The CDR3 is 13 residues long. CDR3: CAIQRVGPYEQYF. CDR3 nucleotides: TGTGCCATCCAAAGGGTGGGCCCCTACGAGCAGTACTTC.

Turning to this clonotype: One base away lies a much larger clone, so this may be a sequencing read error. This chain uses TRBV10-1 with TRBJ1-2, with D maybe TRBD1 (5 bases). This CDR3 spans 13 amino acids. The germline V gene encodes CDR1 WNHNN and CDR2 SYGVQD (reference sequence). V lost 0 bases, J lost 5 bases, and 7 bases lay in between. CDR3 sequence (DNA): TGCGCCAGCAGTGAGTCACAGGAGTATGGCTACACCTTC. Amino acid sequence: CASSESQEYGYTF.

This clonotype was counted only a few times. This chain joins TRBV7-2 and TRBJ1-1, with TRBD1 as a possible D gene (6 bases). The length of the CDR3 is 14 residues. The germline V gene encodes CDR1 SGHTA and CDR2 FQGNSA. V lost 2 bases and J lost 3, with 10 bases in between. CDR3 loop: CASSLRGRDTEAFF. The DNA of the CDR3 is TGTGCCAGCAGCTTACGGGGGCGTGACACTGAAGCTTTCTTT. The full variable domain, rest sourced from reference TRBV7-2 and TRBJ1-1, is GAGVSQSPSNKVTEKGKDVELRCDPISGHTALYWYRQSLGQGLEFLIYFQGNSAPDKSGLPSDRFSAERTGGSVSTLTIQRTQQEDSAVYLCASSLRGRDTEAFFGQGTRLTVV.

For this clonotype: At one end, the junction sequence differs from germline, possibly due to a read error. This chain links TRBV7-2 with TRBJ2-5, with 12 bases that match TRBD2. This CDR3 region has 17 residues. CDR1 is SGHTA and CDR2 is FQGNSA in the germline V gene. The DNA of the CDR3 is TGTGTCAGCAGCTACCGACTAGCGGGAGAGCGTAAAGAGACCCAGTACTTC. Protein sequence: CVSSYRLAGERKETQYF.

Worth noting for this clonotype: Compared with germline, one end of the junction differs, possibly owing to a read error. The chain has TRBV6-6 and TRBJ2-7; 8 nucleotides match TRBD2. This CDR3 comprises 12 residues. CDR1 is MNHNY, CDR2 SVGAGI, per germline (reference sequence). For the CDR3, the DNA is TGCGCCAGCACGGCGGGGGGTGACGAGCAGTACTTC. It codes for CASTAGGDEQYF.

This clonotype was detected once. The chain uses TRBV20-1 and TRBJ2-7; 8 bases match TRBD1. Looked up from germline, CDR1 is DFQATT and CDR2 is SNEGSKA (reference sequence). The CDR3 has 14 amino acids. Trimming removed 5 bases from V and 2 bases from J; junction bases left unmatched: 8. The CDR3 spells CSAGDRRSPYEQYF. The CDR3 nucleotides read TGCAGTGCTGGGGACAGGAGGAGCCCCTACGAGCAGTACTTC.

This clonotype was observed a few times. The rearrangement joins TRBV20-1 to TRBJ1-3, with D possibly TRBD1 on 5 matching bases. V lost 1 base and J lost 5, with 9 bases in between. Germline CDR1 and CDR2: DFQATT and SNEGSKA (reference sequence). The CDR3 totals 13 residues. CDR3 region: CSARGQIRNTIYF. The DNA of the CDR3 is TGCAGTGCTAGAGGACAGATAAGAAACACCATATATTTT.

The J gene is TRBJ2-2, the V gene TRBV20-1, with 10 bases lining up with TRBD2. Trimming cost V 6 bases and J 5 bases; bases outside gene matches: 3. The CDR3 extends over 13 amino acids. Germline CDR1 is DFQATT and CDR2 is SNEGSKA (reference sequence). CDR3 DNA sequence: TGCAGTGCAAAGGGACTAGCGACCGGGGAGCTGTTTTTT. Translated: CSAKGLATGELFF.

The chain links TRBV20-1 to TRBJ1-5; tentative D call: TRBD1 (6 bases). Trimming removed 7 bases at V and 6 bases at J, with 16 bases between. The CDR3 totals 13 residues. Germline V gene lookup returns CDR1 DFQATT and CDR2 SNEGSKA (reference sequence). CDR3 sequence reads: CSVWGRGGQPQHF. The CDR3 bases are TGCAGTGTCTGGGGCAGGGGAGGTCAGCCCCAGCATTTT.